A single sample gave rise to the 16 T cell receptor beta chains below, sequenced in a study of blood T cell repertoires in COVID-19. Generated by immunoSEQ multiplex PCR, the TCRdb table keeps only in-frame clones and is missing some. The table shows 200,000 to 300,000 clones, with around 90% occurring only once. The sequencing sample was made of peripheral blood. These receptor sequences come from a man aged 55 to 69 who had recovered from COVID-19.

CDR3 in amino acids: CASSPYTGTGVAEKLFF. For the CDR3, the DNA is TGTGCCAGCAGCCCTTACACCGGGACAGGGGTGGCGGAAAAACTGTTTTTT. The chain combines TRBV6-2 or TRBV6-3 with TRBJ1-4, with TRBD1 matching over 10 bases. The CDR3 sequence is 17 residues long. The germline V gene has CDR1 MNHEY and CDR2 SVGEGT. The junction had 15 bases not matched to a gene; V was cut back by 6 bases and J by 8 bases.

V gene TRBV5-5 combines with J gene TRBJ2-2; 12 bases line up with TRBD1. The CDR3 length is 17 residues. J gave up 4 bases and V 4 bases, and 8 bases lay outside the gene matches. Germline values: CDR1 SGHKS, CDR2 YYEKEE (reference sequence). The CDR3 coding sequence is TGTGCCAGCAGCCGGGACAGGGGGCTTCGAGGCACCGGGGAGCTGTTTTTT. This translates into CASSRDRGLRGTGELFF.

The CDR3 coding sequence is TGTGCCAGTAGTATAAGCGGGAACACTGAAGCTTTCTTT. It codes for CASSISGNTEAFF. This chain joins TRBV19 and TRBJ1-1; D remains ambiguous. Germline V gives CDR1 LNHDA, CDR2 SQIVND (reference sequence). Trimming shortened V by 2 bases and J by 1 base, and 5 bases separated the two germline ends. The CDR3 contains 13 residues. Full variable domain (remainder filled in from reference TRBV19 and TRBJ1-1): DGGITQSPKYLFRKEGQNVTLSCEQNLNHDAMYWYRQDPGQGLRLIYYSQIVNDFQKGDIAEGYSVSREKKESFPLTVTSAQKNPTAFYLCASSISGNTEAFFGQGTRLTVV.

The V call is TRBV30, the J call TRBJ1-6; D remains ambiguous. The V gene's germline CDR1 is GTSNPN and CDR2 SVGIG (reference sequence). The CDR3 sequence is 13 residues long. V gave up 2 bases and J gave up 0 bases, with 2 bases separating them. CDR3 DNA: TGTGCCTGGAGTCGCTCCTATAATTCACCCCTCCACTTT. Translation: CAWSRSYNSPLHF.

In the case of this clone: The sample has other DNA sequences that encode this CDR3 too. V and J are TRBV5-1 and TRBJ2-5; weak D call: TRBD2 (7 bases). V was clipped by 2 bases and J by 5 bases, with 13 bases between them. CDR1 SGHRS and CDR2 YFSETQ come from the germline V gene. The CDR3 runs to 14 residues. CDR3 loop: CASSLGGARETQYF. For the CDR3, the DNA is TGCGCCAGCAGCTTAGGGGGGGCCCGGGAGACCCAGTACTTC. Together with reference TRBV5-1 and TRBJ2-5, the CDR3 gives the full variable domain: KAGVTQTPRYLIKTRGQQVTLSCSPISGHRSVSWYQQTPGQGLQFLFEYFSETQRNKGNFPGRFSGRQFSNSRSEMNVSTLELGDSALYLCASSLGGARETQYFGPGTRLLVL.

This clone is a singleton in its sample. This chain joins TRBV18 and TRBJ1-1; a possible D gene is TRBD1 (5 bases). Trimming stripped 1 base from V and 5 bases from J, with 20 bases between. Germline V gene sequence: CDR1 KGHSH, CDR2 LQKENI. The CDR3 runs to 17 residues. Here the CDR3 reads CASSPLEYPLGGTEAFF. CDR3 bases: TGTGCCAGCTCACCACTGGAGTATCCCCTGGGGGGAACTGAAGCTTTCTTT.

The rearrangement uses TRBV28 and TRBJ1-2, with D perhaps matching TRBD1 (5 bases). There are 13 residues in the CDR3. Trimming removed 6 bases at V and 7 bases at J, with 15 bases between. The germline V gene has CDR1 MDHEN and CDR2 SYDVKM. The CDR3 DNA sequence: TGTGCCAGCAGGACCAGGGAAGCCTCTGGCTACACCTTC. Amino acids: CASRTREASGYTF.

The J gene is TRBJ2-1, the V gene TRBV4-2, with D maybe TRBD2 (5 bases). There are 15 residues in the CDR3. The ends were cut back, 0 bases at V and 3 bases at J, with 9 bases in the middle. Looked up from germline, CDR1 is LGHNA and CDR2 is YNFKEQ. The CDR3: CASSQEVGSYNEQFF. The CDR3 DNA reads as TGTGCCAGCAGCCAAGAAGTAGGGAGCTACAATGAGCAGTTCTTC.

This clone was seen once. The V gene is TRBV12-3 or TRBV12-4, the J gene TRBJ2-1; possible D gene TRBD2, 5 bases. CDR3 length: 13 residues. The ends were cut back, 6 bases at V and 3 bases at J, with 9 bases in the middle. The CDR3 spells CASSGVNYNEQFF. The CDR3 DNA reads TGTGCCAGCAGCGGGGTGAACTACAATGAGCAGTTCTTC.

The genes are TRBV6-5 and TRBJ1-2, with 7 bases fitting TRBD1. Germline V lookup: CDR1 MNHEY, CDR2 SVGAGI. CDR3 length: 13 amino acids. The J segment lost 4 bases and the V segment lost 7 bases, leaving 6 bases of the junction unmatched. This CDR3 is CASKQGQSYGYTF. As DNA, the CDR3 is TGTGCCAGCAAACAGGGACAGTCCTATGGCTACACCTTC.

The CDR3 sequence: CASSFQGWGYTF. The CDR3 nucleotides are TGTGCCAGCAGCTTCCAGGGATGGGGCTACACCTTC. V gene TRBV7-8 combines with J gene TRBJ1-2; TRBD1 is a possible D gene (5 bases). Germline loops: CDR1 SGHVS, CDR2 FQNEAQ. The length of the CDR3 is 12 residues. The ends were cut back, 3 bases at V and 8 bases at J, with 10 bases in the middle.

The rearrangement links TRBV11-2 to TRBJ2-5; 9 nucleotides match TRBD1. The CDR3 extends over 16 amino acids. V lost 4 bases to trimming and J lost 2 bases; unmatched junction nucleotides: 8. Germline CDR1 is SGHAT and CDR2 is FQNNGV. The CDR3 sequence: CASSSYGQGRQETQYF. The CDR3 nucleotides are TGTGCCAGCAGCTCATACGGACAGGGGAGACAAGAGACCCAGTACTTC.

The chain recombines TRBV24-1 with TRBJ1-2, with 8 bases identical to TRBD1. Trimming at V came to 4 bases and at J to 8 bases, leaving 11 bases not matched to a gene. Germline loops: CDR1 KGHDR, CDR2 SFDVKD. This CDR3 is 15 amino acids long. CDR3 sequence reads: CATSESGQGHGGYTF. As DNA, the CDR3 is TGTGCCACCAGTGAGTCCGGACAGGGACACGGCGGCTACACCTTC.

The chain has TRBV6-1 and TRBJ2-3; 11 bases align to TRBD2. Looked up from germline, CDR1 is MNHNS and CDR2 is SASEGT. V was clipped by 4 bases and J by 7 bases; unmatched bases: 10. CDR3 length equals 16 residues. In DNA, the CDR3 is TGTGCCAGCAGTGCGACCTTAGCGGGGGGGTGGTATACGCAGTATTTT. Translating it yields CASSATLAGGWYTQYF.

This clone has only one observation. The V gene is TRBV4-2, the J gene TRBJ2-2, with 11 bases lining up with TRBD2. With 3 bases clipped from V and 3 bases from J, the junction kept 3 bases outside the gene matches. Per germline, CDR1 LGHNA and CDR2 YNFKEQ. The CDR3 is 16 amino acids. The CDR3 protein is CASSHSGGADTGELFF. The DNA of the CDR3 is TGTGCCAGCAGCCATAGCGGGGGGGCGGACACCGGGGAGCTGTTTTTT.

The CDR3 DNA reads as TGTGCCAGCAGTAGGGGCAATTCACCCCTCCACTTT. It translates to CASSRGNSPLHF. The chain couples TRBV2 to TRBJ1-6, with TRBD1 as a possible D gene (5 bases). The CDR3 spans 12 residues. Germline V lookup: CDR1 SNHLY, CDR2 FYNNEI. Trimming took off 5 bases at V and 7 bases at J, with 6 bases between the two ends.